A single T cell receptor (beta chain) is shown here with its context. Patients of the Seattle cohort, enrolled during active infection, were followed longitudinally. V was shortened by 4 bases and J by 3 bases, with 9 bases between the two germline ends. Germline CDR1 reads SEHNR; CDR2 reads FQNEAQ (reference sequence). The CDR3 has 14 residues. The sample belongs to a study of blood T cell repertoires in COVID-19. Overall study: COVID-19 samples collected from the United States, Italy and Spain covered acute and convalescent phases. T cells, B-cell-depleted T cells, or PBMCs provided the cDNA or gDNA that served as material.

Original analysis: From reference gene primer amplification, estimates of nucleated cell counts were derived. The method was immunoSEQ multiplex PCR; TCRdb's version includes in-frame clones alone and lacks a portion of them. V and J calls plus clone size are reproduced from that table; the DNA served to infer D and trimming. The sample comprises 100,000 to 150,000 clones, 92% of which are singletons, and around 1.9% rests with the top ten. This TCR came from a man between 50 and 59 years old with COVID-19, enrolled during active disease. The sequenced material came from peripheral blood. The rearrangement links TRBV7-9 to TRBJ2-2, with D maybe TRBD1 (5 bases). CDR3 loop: CASSWEGDTGELFF. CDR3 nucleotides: TGTGCCAGCAGCTGGGAAGGGGACACCGGGGAGCTGTTTTTT. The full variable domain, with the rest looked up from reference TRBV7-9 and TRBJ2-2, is DTGVSQNPRHKITKRGQNVTFRCDPISEHNRLYWYRQTLGQGPEFLTYFQNEAQLEKSRLLSDRFSAERPKGSFSTLEIQRTEQGDSAMYLCASSWEGDTGELFFGEGSRLTVL.